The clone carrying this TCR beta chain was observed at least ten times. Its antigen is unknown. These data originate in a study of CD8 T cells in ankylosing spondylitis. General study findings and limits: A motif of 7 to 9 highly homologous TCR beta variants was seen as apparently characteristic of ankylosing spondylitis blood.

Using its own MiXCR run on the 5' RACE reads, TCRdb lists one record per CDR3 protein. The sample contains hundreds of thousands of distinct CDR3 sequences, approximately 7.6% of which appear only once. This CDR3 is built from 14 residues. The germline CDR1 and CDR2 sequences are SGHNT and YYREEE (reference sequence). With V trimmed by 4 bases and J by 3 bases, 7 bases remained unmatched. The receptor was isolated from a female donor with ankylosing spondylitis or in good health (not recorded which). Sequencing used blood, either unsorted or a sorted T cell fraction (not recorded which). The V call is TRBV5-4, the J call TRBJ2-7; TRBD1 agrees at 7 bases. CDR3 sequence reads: CASSLDRVFYEQYF. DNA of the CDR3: TGTGCCAGCAGCCTCGACAGGGTTTTCTACGAGCAGTACTTC.